A single sample gave rise to the 9 T cell receptor beta chains below, sequenced in a study of low-dose radiotherapy and immunotherapy resistance in tumors. Priming of first-strand cDNA relied on TRAV- and TRBV-specific primers (covering alpha and beta chains). TCRs underwent roughly 19 PCR cycles of amplification with a constant-region primer and V-primer adapter. TCRdb reprocessed the reads with MiXCR, giving one entry per CDR3 protein. The table has under 15,000 distinct CDR3 sequences, roughly 60% seen once; the top ten hold about 8.3%. The receptors derive from a human donor with advanced metastatic prostate, ovarian, gallbladder or colorectal cancer (not recorded which). This table probably holds off-target reads from a library built for another chain.

The chain links TRBV4-3 to TRBJ2-2; D uncertain. The germline gives CDR1 LGHNA, CDR2 YSLEER. V lost 1 base and J 8 bases, leaving 14 bases between the germline ends. This CDR3 spans 15 amino acids. The DNA of the CDR3 is TGCGCCAGCAGCCAAGTGGCCCCTTTGGTGGGGGAGCTGTTTTTT. It yields the protein CASSQVAPLVGELFF.

The table lists this clonotype with a few counts. The chain combines TRBV6-1 with TRBJ2-7; 8 bases are shared with TRBD1. Looked up from germline, CDR1 is MNHNS and CDR2 is SASEGT. J lost 7 bases, V lost 3 bases, and 11 bases had no gene match. This CDR3 comprises 15 residues. As DNA, the CDR3 is TGTGCCAGCAGTGACCCCTCGGGACAGGCAGGGGAGCAGTACTTC. Its translation is CASSDPSGQAGEQYF.

This sequence joins TRBV29-1 and TRBJ2-1; 8 nucleotides agree with TRBD2. The CDR3 spans 13 residues. Germline V gene data show CDR1 as SQVTM and CDR2 as ANQGSEA. After removal of 4 bases from V and 8 bases from J, the junction contained 7 bases not matched to a gene. DNA of the CDR3: TGCAGCGTTGCGACTAGCGTAGTGGATGAGCAGTTCTTC. This codes for CSVATSVVDEQFF.

In its sample, this clonotype was seen once. The chain is built from TRBV6-5 and TRBJ1-5, with no clear D. Trimming left V 7 bases short and J 0 bases short, with 13 bases between. Germline CDR1 is MNHEY and CDR2 is SVGAGI. The CDR3 sequence is 15 residues long. The CDR3, as DNA: TGTGCCAGCAAAAAGTTGACACATAGCAATCAGCCCCAGCATTTT. Protein: CASKKLTHSNQPQHF.

This chain connects TRBV12-3 or TRBV12-4 to TRBJ2-6, with 10 bases that match TRBD1. The CDR3 runs 17 residues. With 6 bases clipped from V and 2 bases from J, the junction kept 7 bases outside the gene matches. Here the CDR3 reads CASRTGTGDPGANVLTF. In DNA form, the CDR3 reads TGTGCCAGCAGAACCGGGACAGGGGACCCTGGGGCCAACGTCCTGACTTTC.

The chain recombines TRBV7-8 with TRBJ1-5, with TRBD1 matching 7 bases. Trimming took 3 bases from V and 9 from J; bases not matched to a gene: 14. This CDR3 contains 16 residues. Germline CDR1 SGHVS, CDR2 FQNEAQ. The CDR3 DNA reads TGTGCCAGCAGCTTGAGACAGGGAAGGGGAACGTTGCCCCAGCATTTT. This sequence encodes CASSLRQGRGTLPQHF.

This chain connects TRBV7-9 to TRBJ2-7, with 7 positions matching TRBD2. V lost 5 bases and J lost 2; bases outside the gene matches: 3. This CDR3 region has 13 residues. Per the germline V gene, CDR1 is SEHNR and CDR2 is FQNEAQ (reference sequence). CDR3 region: CASSGDYAYEQYF. The CDR3 DNA reads as TGTGCCAGCAGCGGGGACTATGCCTACGAGCAGTACTTC. Full variable domain (rest looked up from reference TRBV7-9 and TRBJ2-7): DTGVSQNPRHKITKRGQNVTFRCDPISEHNRLYWYRQTLGQGPEFLTYFQNEAQLEKSRLLSDRFSAERPKGSFSTLEIQRTEQGDSAMYLCASSGDYAYEQYFGPGTRLTVT.

J is TRBJ2-2 and V is TRBV11-2, with D unresolved. Germline CDR1 and CDR2: SGHAT and FQNNGV. V was pared by 1 base and J by 6 bases, with 3 bases between. The CDR3 has 12 amino acids. The CDR3 DNA reads TGTGCCAGCAGCTTAGTAGCCGGGGAGCTGTTTTTT. Amino acid sequence: CASSLVAGELFF.

The gene calls are TRBV2 and TRBJ1-5; D remains unclear. V lost 5 bases and J 6 bases, leaving 11 bases between the germline ends. The germline V gene has CDR1 SNHLY and CDR2 FYNNEI. The CDR3 contains 13 residues. The CDR3 sequence: CASSSWWGQPQHF. The CDR3 nucleotides are TGTGCCAGCAGTTCCTGGTGGGGTCAGCCCCAGCATTTT.